Presented here are 29 T cell receptor beta chains from one specimen sequenced in a study of cytomegalovirus exposure and HLA in healthy donors. Use of 60 Vbeta and 13 Jbeta primers characterized the PCR. Assay: immunoSEQ multiplex PCR; the TCRdb copy retains only in-frame clones and omits some. The sample consists of some 150,000 clones, 60% to 85% of them appearing once. Sequenced material: PBMCs. These receptors all come from a middle-aged man in good health and CMV-seropositive.

The chain employs TRBV5-4 and TRBJ2-1, with 7 bases fitting TRBD2. The CDR3 runs 17 residues. The V gene end was trimmed by 0 bases and the J gene end by 5 bases; junction bases not matched to a gene: 11. Germline V lookup: CDR1 SGHNT, CDR2 YYREEE (reference sequence). The CDR3 DNA reads TGTGCCAGCAGCTTGGCCAGCGGGACTTTTACTCACAATGAGCAGTTCTTC. Amino acids: CASSLASGTFTHNEQFF.

V and J are TRBV10-2 and TRBJ2-1; TRBD2 matches 8 bases. This CDR3 contains 19 residues. Germline V gene lookup returns CDR1 WSHSY and CDR2 SAAADI. With V trimmed by 6 bases and J by 6 bases, 22 bases remained unmatched. The CDR3 DNA sequence: TGCGCCAGCAGACCTGGGACATGGAGAACCGGGACTAGTGGCAATGAGCAGTTCTTC. This codes for CASRPGTWRTGTSGNEQFF.

The chain's CDR3 is CASRRGLQGTGELFF. The CDR3 coding sequence is TGTGCCAGCAGGCGGGGGCTTCAAGGGACCGGGGAGCTGTTTTTT. The chain links TRBV6-5 to TRBJ2-2; D is perhaps TRBD2 (7 bases). V shed 6 bases and J shed 5 bases, with 16 bases lying between them. Per the germline V gene, CDR1 is MNHEY and CDR2 is SVGAGI. This CDR3 comprises 15 residues.

The chain has TRBV25-1 and TRBJ2-7; 11 bases align to TRBD1. CDR1 and CDR2 from the germline V gene are MGHDK and SYGVNS. J was trimmed by 7 bases and V by 5 bases; bases with no gene match: 10. This CDR3 has 15 residues. This chain's CDR3 is CASSPPEGQGGEQYF. The CDR3 coding sequence is TGTGCCAGCAGTCCTCCCGAGGGACAGGGGGGGGAGCAGTACTTC.

The rearrangement uses TRBV28 and TRBJ1-2, with D perhaps TRBD1 (5 bases). V was shortened by 4 bases and J by 7 bases, with 10 bases between the two germline ends. This CDR3 is built from 12 residues. The germline V gene has CDR1 MDHEN and CDR2 SYDVKM. DNA for the CDR3: TGTGCCAGCAGTTACCAGGGCCTTGGCTACACCTTC. Its translation: CASSYQGLGYTF.

This sequence joins TRBV28 and TRBJ2-2; tentative D call: TRBD2 (6 bases). V was clipped by 8 bases and J by 5 bases, with 6 bases between them. The CDR3 covers 11 residues. Looked up from germline, CDR1 is MDHEN and CDR2 is SYDVKM. The chain's CDR3 is CASGRTGELFF. CDR3 sequence (DNA): TGTGCCAGCGGGAGGACCGGGGAGCTGTTTTTT.

This clone was seen just once. V gene TRBV11-1 combines with J gene TRBJ2-5; no firm D call. The CDR3 consists of 15 residues. The germline CDR1 and CDR2 sequences are SGHAT and FQDESV (reference sequence). V gave up 1 base and J gave up 2 bases, with 11 bases separating them. The CDR3 nucleotides read TGTGCCAGCAGCTTAGATGGAGAGAGACAAGAGACCCAGTACTTC. Protein product: CASSLDGERQETQYF.

The chain joins TRBV28 to TRBJ2-7, with 15 positions matching TRBD2. The CDR3 runs to 16 residues. V shed 4 bases and J 4 bases; nucleotides not matched to a gene: 5. Per germline, CDR1 MDHEN and CDR2 SYDVKM. The CDR3 DNA sequence: TGTGCCAGCAGTTCAACCGGACTAGCGGGAGGGTACGAGCAGTACTTC. It encodes CASSSTGLAGGYEQYF.

The chain is built from TRBV11-2 and TRBJ2-7; 9 bases align to TRBD2. The CDR3 length is 16 residues. Germline V gene sequence: CDR1 SGHAT, CDR2 FQNNGV. V trimming: 5 bases; J trimming: 3 bases; junction bases outside the gene matches: 11. DNA for the CDR3: TGTGCCAGCAGCCCCAGACTAGCGGAGGGGGTCTACGAGCAGTACTTC. Residues: CASSPRLAEGVYEQYF.

Turning to this clone: The sample has other DNA sequences that encode this CDR3 too. The gene calls are TRBV30 and TRBJ1-1, with 7 bases identical to TRBD1. The germline gives CDR1 GTSNPN, CDR2 SVGIG (reference sequence). CDR3 length: 14 residues. The ends lost 4 bases at V and 2 bases at J; junction bases unmatched: 7. The CDR3 region is CAWNLGQVNTEAFF. CDR3 bases: TGTGCCTGGAACCTTGGACAGGTAAACACTGAAGCTTTCTTT. Using reference TRBV30 and TRBJ1-1 for the parts outside the CDR3, the full variable domain is SQTIHQWPATLVQPVGSPLSLECTVEGTSNPNLYWYRQAAGRGLQLLFYSVGIGQISSEVPQNLSASRPQDRQFILSSKKLLLSDSGFYLCAWNLGQVNTEAFFGQGTRLTVV.

The chain carries TRBV6-5 and TRBJ2-3; 7 positions match TRBD2. Germline loops: CDR1 MNHEY, CDR2 SVGAGI. V lost 7 bases and J lost 2; bases outside the gene matches: 9. CDR3 size: 15 residues. The CDR3 sequence: CASTQISGYTDTQYF. For the CDR3, the DNA is TGTGCCAGCACCCAGATTAGCGGGTACACAGATACGCAGTATTTT.

This clone turned up a few times. The gene calls are TRBV11-3 and TRBJ2-1; D perhaps matches TRBD1 (6 bases). The CDR3 runs 12 residues. Germline CDR1 and CDR2: SGHNT and YENEEA. V was cut by 3 bases and J by 10 bases, with 10 bases left in between. Written as DNA, the CDR3 is TGTGCCAGCAGCTTTCCAGGACAGGAGCAGTTCTTC. Its protein is CASSFPGQEQFF.

The J gene is TRBJ2-5, the V gene TRBV5-1; 8 bases map to TRBD1. The CDR3 spans 16 residues. V shed 2 bases, J shed 5 bases, and the junction held 11 bases outside the gene matches. Germline CDR1 and CDR2: SGHRS and YFSETQ. CDR3 residues: CASSLRTGSSSETQYF. DNA of the CDR3: TGCGCCAGCAGCTTAAGGACAGGGTCTAGTTCGGAGACCCAGTACTTC.

J is TRBJ2-1 and V is TRBV13, with 13 nucleotides matching TRBD2. J was trimmed by 0 bases and V by 5 bases; bases with no gene match: 4. CDR3 length: 17 residues. Germline V gene data show CDR1 as PRHDT and CDR2 as FYEKMQ (reference sequence). The CDR3 region is CASSPRTSGSSYNEQFF. CDR3 coding DNA: TGTGCCAGCAGCCCAAGGACTAGCGGGAGCTCCTACAATGAGCAGTTCTTC.

V is TRBV18 and J is TRBJ2-7; tentatively, D is TRBD1 (5 bases). Germline V gives CDR1 KGHSH, CDR2 LQKENI. The CDR3 sequence is 14 residues long. V dropped 8 bases and J dropped 2 bases, with 16 bases sitting between them. CDR3 residues: CASLNPRETYEQYF. CDR3 DNA sequence: TGTGCCAGCCTAAACCCCAGGGAAACCTACGAGCAGTACTTC. The full variable domain, with the rest looked up from reference TRBV18 and TRBJ2-7, is NAGVMQNPRHLVRRRGQEARLRCSPMKGHSHVYWYRQLPEEGLKFMVYLQKENIIDESGMPKERFSAEFPKEGPSILRIQQVVRGDSAAYFCASLNPRETYEQYFGPGTRLTVT.

This clone turned up a few times. The chain combines TRBV27 with TRBJ2-5; weak D call: TRBD2 (5 bases). Matching the DNA end better, TRBJ2-7 makes the J call doubtful. Germline CDR1 MNHEY, CDR2 SMNVEV (reference sequence). The CDR3 length is 13 residues. In nucleotides, the CDR3 is TGTGCCAGCAGGAGGACTTTTGCCTACGAGCAGTACTTC. The encoded protein is CASRRTFAYEQYF.

CDR3 DNA: TGTGCCAGCAGGGAGACTAGTAACACAGATACGCAGTATTTT. It encodes CASRETSNTDTQYF. The chain uses TRBV2 and TRBJ2-3, with D maybe TRBD2 (6 bases). V lost 6 bases to trimming and J lost 2 bases, with 12 bases between them. The germline V gene has CDR1 SNHLY and CDR2 FYNNEI. The CDR3 spans 14 residues.

This clone was counted between two and nine times. The genes are TRBV6-1 and TRBJ2-3, with D possibly matching TRBD1 (5 bases). Trimming removed 4 bases from V and 4 bases from J, with 12 bases in between. Germline V gives CDR1 MNHNS, CDR2 SASEGT. The CDR3 length is 14 residues. CDR3 sequence: CASSARVGSDTQYF. The CDR3 nucleotides are TGTGCCAGCAGTGCCAGGGTGGGGTCAGATACGCAGTATTTT.

This sequence joins TRBV27 and TRBJ1-2; 9 bases match TRBD1. The V segment lost 3 bases and the J segment 4 bases; nucleotides outside the gene matches: 6. The germline V gene encodes CDR1 MNHEY and CDR2 SMNVEV (reference sequence). The CDR3 consists of 15 residues. The CDR3 DNA sequence: TGTGCCAGCAGTTTGTCTCGACAGGGGGGCTATGGCTACACCTTC. Its protein product is CASSLSRQGGYGYTF.

The chain employs TRBV19 and TRBJ2-3; a weak D match, TRBD2 (5 bases). Germline CDR1 reads LNHDA; CDR2 reads SQIVND (reference sequence). Deletions cut 7 bases from V and 3 bases from J, with 11 bases between. This CDR3 comprises 13 residues. The CDR3 DNA sequence: TGTGCCAGTAACAGAGGGCAGACAGATACGCAGTATTTT. It is translated as CASNRGQTDTQYF.

V usage is TRBV2 and J usage is TRBJ2-5; D is possibly TRBD1 (5 bases). CDR1 is SNHLY and CDR2 is FYNNEI in the germline V gene. The CDR3 has 16 residues. V lost 4 bases and J 1 base, leaving 16 bases between the germline ends. CDR3 DNA: TGTGCCAGCAGTGCTCTTGGGGCAGGGATCCAAGAGACCCAGTACTTC. Its protein product is CASSALGAGIQETQYF.

This clone has just one count. J is TRBJ2-3 and V is TRBV6-4; 7 positions agree with TRBD2. This CDR3 contains 16 residues. The V gene's germline CDR1 is MRHNA and CDR2 SNTAGT. V trimming: 2 bases; J trimming: 0 bases; junction bases outside the gene matches: 5. The CDR3 DNA sequence: TGTGCCAGCAGTGACAGGGCTAGCGGAAGCACAGATACGCAGTATTTT. It is translated as CASSDRASGSTDTQYF.

This clone occurred a few times. The chain has TRBV28 and TRBJ2-7; no definite D call. V lost 5 bases and J 4 bases, leaving 3 bases between the germline ends. This CDR3 has 10 amino acids. CDR1 and CDR2 from the germline V gene are MDHEN and SYDVKM. The CDR3 loop reads CASSIYEQYF. In DNA, the CDR3 is TGTGCCAGCAGTATATACGAGCAGTACTTC.

The J gene is TRBJ2-3, the V gene TRBV2, with D perhaps TRBD1 (6 bases). V was pared by 4 bases and J by 0 bases, with 14 bases between. The CDR3 sequence is 16 residues long. Per the germline V gene, CDR1 is SNHLY and CDR2 is FYNNEI. This CDR3 is CASSVIGQPSTDTQYF. The CDR3 DNA is TGTGCCAGCAGTGTTATAGGACAGCCTAGCACAGATACGCAGTATTTT.

This clone was recorded a few times. The chain joins TRBV11-2 to TRBJ2-5, with 7 nucleotides matching TRBD1. V trimming: 4 bases; J trimming: 4 bases; junction bases outside the gene matches: 6. The CDR3 runs 14 residues. Germline V CDR1 and CDR2: SGHAT, FQNNGV. In DNA form, the CDR3 reads TGTGCCAGCAGCTCCTCTAACAGGGGAGAGACCCAGTACTTC. This encodes CASSSSNRGETQYF.

V usage is TRBV27 and J usage is TRBJ2-7; D is perhaps TRBD2 (5 bases). CDR1 and CDR2 (germline): MNHEY, SMNVEV (reference sequence). Trimming removed 5 bases from V and 8 bases from J, with 19 bases in between. CDR3 length: 14 residues. For the CDR3, the DNA is TGTGCCAGCAGTCTCAGCTATTTCGAGGGTAAGCAGTACTTC. Protein: CASSLSYFEGKQYF.

The genes are TRBV4-1 and TRBJ2-1, with 10 bases lining up with TRBD2. Germline V CDR1 and CDR2: MGHRA, YSYEKL. The CDR3 has 18 residues. Germline trimming cut 0 bases from V and 6 bases from J; bases unmatched to any gene: 11. CDR3 sequence (DNA): TGCGCCAGCAGCCAAGATGTTTCCCTAGCGGGAGCAGGCAATGAGCAGTTCTTC. This codes for CASSQDVSLAGAGNEQFF.

This clone was recorded a few times. The CDR3 loop reads CASSEAGLSGRKNIQYF. The CDR3 nucleotides are TGTGCCAGCAGTGAAGCGGGACTGAGCGGGAGGAAAAACATTCAGTACTTC. The chain uses TRBV2 and TRBJ2-4; 9 positions match TRBD2. CDR1 is SNHLY and CDR2 is FYNNEI in the germline V gene. The CDR3 spans 17 residues. With 0 bases clipped from V and 4 bases from J, the junction kept 7 bases outside the gene matches.

This sequence joins TRBV29-1 and TRBJ1-4, with 7 positions matching TRBD1. V was clipped by 7 bases and J by 7 bases; unmatched bases: 12. Germline V CDR1 and CDR2: SQVTM, ANQGSEA. CDR3 length: 14 amino acids. CDR3 sequence (DNA): TGCAGCGCGTGCCCAGAGGGGGCTAGTGAAAAACTGTTTTTT. This sequence encodes CSACPEGASEKLFF.